The rows below give T cell receptor beta chains drawn from one sample of a study of cytomegalovirus exposure and HLA in healthy donors. Profiling relied on immunoSEQ multiplex PCR, and the TCRdb table lists in-frame clones only, not all of them. This sample has approximately 75,000 clones, with about 78% found just once. The sample taken for sequencing was PBMCs. The receptor set was obtained from a male donor in good health and CMV-seronegative. Each CDR3 is given with its conserved first and last residue. Each record gives: clone size, D gene, V gene, J gene, CDR3 DNA, CDR3 protein. The D gene is left open where the match is weak. Clone size appears in some rows only: once, few, many, or a class for an expanded clone.

clone_size: NA; d_call: NA; v_call: TRBV5-1; j_call: TRBJ1-4; cdr3_nt: TGCGCCAGCAGCTCCGACGGAGCTGCAACTAATGAAAAACTGTTTTTT; cdr3_aa: CASSSDGAATNEKLFF
clone_size: NA; d_call: NA; v_call: TRBV28; j_call: TRBJ2-3; cdr3_nt: TGTGCCAGCAGTTTATTCCGGGGCACAGATACGCAGTATTTT; cdr3_aa: CASSLFRGTDTQYF
clone_size: NA; d_call: NA; v_call: TRBV6-5; j_call: TRBJ2-1; cdr3_nt: TGTGCCAGCAGTTTACCCGGACTATACAATGAGCAGTTCTTC; cdr3_aa: CASSLPGLYNEQFF
clone_size: NA; d_call: NA; v_call: TRBV6-1; j_call: TRBJ2-5; cdr3_nt: TGTGCCAGCAGTGAACGGGGTGGTGAGACCCAGTACTTC; cdr3_aa: CASSERGGETQYF
clone_size: few; d_call: TRBD1; v_call: TRBV28; j_call: TRBJ1-1; cdr3_nt: TGTGCCAGTTCCGACCTTTCGGGACAGGGAGAAAATAGGTTC; cdr3_aa: CASSDLSGQGENRF
clone_size: NA; d_call: TRBD1; v_call: TRBV6-5; j_call: TRBJ2-2; cdr3_nt: TGTGCCAGCGGACAGGGGTCGCACACCGGGGAGCTGTTTTTT; cdr3_aa: CASGQGSHTGELFF
clone_size: NA; d_call: TRBD1; v_call: TRBV9; j_call: TRBJ1-1; cdr3_nt: TGTGCCAGCAGCGCTCAGGGGGCTTGGAACACTGAAGCTTTCTTT; cdr3_aa: CASSAQGAWNTEAFF
clone_size: NA; d_call: TRBD2; v_call: TRBV19; j_call: TRBJ2-3; cdr3_nt: TGTGCCAGTAGTACCCCCAAGACTAGCGGGGGGGCTCTTACGCAGTATTTT; cdr3_aa: CASSTPKTSGGALTQYF
clone_size: once; d_call: NA; v_call: TRBV18; j_call: TRBJ2-7; cdr3_nt: TGTGCCAGCTCGAGGCTTAGCTCCTACGAGCAGTACTTC; cdr3_aa: CASSRLSSYEQYF
clone_size: NA; d_call: NA; v_call: TRBV11-2; j_call: TRBJ2-3; cdr3_nt: TGTGCCAGCAGCTTATTTGGTACAGGGGGGGACACAGATACGCAGTATTTT; cdr3_aa: CASSLFGTGGDTDTQYF
clone_size: NA; d_call: NA; v_call: TRBV9; j_call: TRBJ1-4; cdr3_nt: TGTGCCAGCAGCGTAGGCCCAGGCGGGTTGGAAGAAAAACTGTTTTTT; cdr3_aa: CASSVGPGGLEEKLFF
clone_size: NA; d_call: TRBD1; v_call: TRBV4-2; j_call: TRBJ1-2; cdr3_nt: TGTGCCAGCAGCCAGGCCGGGACAGGTGGAGGCTACACCTTC; cdr3_aa: CASSQAGTGGGYTF
clone_size: NA; d_call: TRBD1; v_call: TRBV19; j_call: TRBJ2-1; cdr3_nt: TGTGCCAGTAGTATAGGACAGGGATATGGTGAGCAGTTCTTC; cdr3_aa: CASSIGQGYGEQFF
clone_size: NA; d_call: NA; v_call: TRBV27; j_call: TRBJ1-5; cdr3_nt: TGTGCCAGCAGTTTGACAGTCAATCAGCCCCAGCATTTT; cdr3_aa: CASSLTVNQPQHF
clone_size: NA; d_call: TRBD2; v_call: TRBV19; j_call: TRBJ2-1; cdr3_nt: TGTGCCAGTAGTTCCGCGCGGGGGGGCCTTTATAATGAGCAGTTCTTC; cdr3_aa: CASSSARGGLYNEQFF
clone_size: NA; d_call: NA; v_call: TRBV7-2; j_call: TRBJ2-1; cdr3_nt: TGTGCCAGCAGCTTAGCGGCGGCAGCGATTAATGAGCAGTTCTTC; cdr3_aa: CASSLAAAAINEQFF
clone_size: NA; d_call: NA; v_call: TRBV19; j_call: TRBJ1-6; cdr3_nt: TGTGCCAGTAGTATGGGGGGATGGGATTCACCCCTCCACTTT; cdr3_aa: CASSMGGWDSPLHF
clone_size: NA; d_call: NA; v_call: TRBV9; j_call: TRBJ1-1; cdr3_nt: TGTGCCAGCAGCGTCAGGGCGGACGCTGAAGCTTTCTTT; cdr3_aa: CASSVRADAEAFF
clone_size: NA; d_call: TRBD2; v_call: TRBV5-1; j_call: TRBJ2-3; cdr3_nt: TGCGCCAGCAGCGCGGGACTAGCGGGAGGGCGGACAGATACGCAGTATTTT; cdr3_aa: CASSAGLAGGRTDTQYF
clone_size: NA; d_call: TRBD2; v_call: TRBV28; j_call: TRBJ2-7; cdr3_nt: TGTGCCAGCAGTCCAGGGACTAGCGGGAGATTGAGCGAGCAGTACTTC; cdr3_aa: CASSPGTSGRLSEQYF
clone_size: few; d_call: NA; v_call: TRBV28; j_call: TRBJ1-4; cdr3_nt: TGTGCCAGCAGGATGAGCACACGGTCGGGTGAAAAACTGTTTTTT; cdr3_aa: CASRMSTRSGEKLFF
clone_size: NA; d_call: NA; v_call: TRBV27; j_call: TRBJ1-1; cdr3_nt: TGTGCCAGCAGCCTGGTGGGCAGGGGAAAGACTTTCTTT; cdr3_aa: CASSLVGRGKTFF
clone_size: NA; d_call: NA; v_call: TRBV7-2; j_call: TRBJ1-1; cdr3_nt: TGTGCCAGCAGCTTAGCGGGGGGGGGCACTGAAGCTTTCTTT; cdr3_aa: CASSLAGGGTEAFF
clone_size: few; d_call: NA; v_call: TRBV2; j_call: TRBJ1-1; cdr3_nt: TGTGCCAGCTACAGGGAACTTAACACTGAAGCTTTCTTT; cdr3_aa: CASYRELNTEAFF
clone_size: once; d_call: NA; v_call: TRBV29-1; j_call: TRBJ2-3; cdr3_nt: TGCAGCGTCAACAGGGCGGGTCCAGATACGCAGTATTTT; cdr3_aa: CSVNRAGPDTQYF
clone_size: few; d_call: TRBD1; v_call: TRBV19; j_call: TRBJ2-1; cdr3_nt: TGTGCCAGTGGGTCCGGGACAGGGGAGGCCAGAGGTGAGCAGTTCTTC; cdr3_aa: CASGSGTGEARGEQFF
clone_size: NA; d_call: NA; v_call: TRBV6-5; j_call: TRBJ2-3; cdr3_nt: TGTGCCAGCAGTTACGGGGGGGCTGGCACAGATACGCAGTATTTT; cdr3_aa: CASSYGGAGTDTQYF
clone_size: NA; d_call: NA; v_call: TRBV7-9; j_call: TRBJ1-1; cdr3_nt: TGTGCCAGCAGCCCTATTCGTGAAGCTTTCTTT; cdr3_aa: CASSPIREAFF
clone_size: NA; d_call: NA; v_call: TRBV5-4; j_call: TRBJ2-2; cdr3_nt: TGTGCCAGCAGGCCTGGGACAACAACAACCGGGGAGCTGTTTTTT; cdr3_aa: CASRPGTTTTGELFF
clone_size: NA; d_call: TRBD1; v_call: TRBV6-5; j_call: TRBJ1-1; cdr3_nt: TGTGCCAGCAGTTACTGGACAGGGGGAATGAACACTGAAGCTTTCTTT; cdr3_aa: CASSYWTGGMNTEAFF
clone_size: NA; d_call: TRBD2; v_call: TRBV5-1; j_call: TRBJ2-2; cdr3_nt: TGCGCCAGCAGCTCCGGACTAGCGGGCACCGGCGAGGAGCTGTTTTTT; cdr3_aa: CASSSGLAGTGEELFF
clone_size: NA; d_call: NA; v_call: TRBV11-2; j_call: TRBJ1-5; cdr3_nt: TGTGCCAGCAGTCCATTGGGGCTTCTGTGCAATCAGCCCCAGCATTTT; cdr3_aa: CASSPLGLLCNQPQHF
clone_size: NA; d_call: TRBD1; v_call: TRBV9; j_call: TRBJ1-2; cdr3_nt: TGTGCCAGCAGCTCCCGGACAGGGGGCAACTATGGCTACACCTTC; cdr3_aa: CASSSRTGGNYGYTF
clone_size: once; d_call: NA; v_call: TRBV27; j_call: TRBJ1-2; cdr3_nt: TGTGCCAGCAGTTTATCTGGGGGGGCTCGCGGCTACACCTTC; cdr3_aa: CASSLSGGARGYTF
clone_size: NA; d_call: TRBD1; v_call: TRBV5-8; j_call: TRBJ2-2; cdr3_nt: TGTGCCAGCAGCTTGGCAGGGGGGAACACCGGGGAGCTGTTTTTT; cdr3_aa: CASSLAGGNTGELFF
clone_size: few; d_call: NA; v_call: TRBV29-1; j_call: TRBJ1-2; cdr3_nt: TGCAGCGTTGAAGGCGGGGGCCCGAGCTATGGCTACACCTTC; cdr3_aa: CSVEGGGPSYGYTF
clone_size: NA; d_call: NA; v_call: TRBV5-1; j_call: TRBJ2-1; cdr3_nt: TGCGCCAGCAGCTTGCCTAGCGCCGATGAGCAGTTCTTC; cdr3_aa: CASSLPSADEQFF
clone_size: NA; d_call: NA; v_call: TRBV6-1; j_call: TRBJ1-1; cdr3_nt: TGTGCCAGCAGTGAAAACTCCGGGACTCGTGAAGCTTTCTTT; cdr3_aa: CASSENSGTREAFF
clone_size: NA; d_call: NA; v_call: TRBV6-1; j_call: TRBJ2-5; cdr3_nt: TGTGCCAGCACCCCAGGGGAGACCCAGTACTTC; cdr3_aa: CASTPGETQYF
clone_size: NA; d_call: NA; v_call: TRBV5-1; j_call: TRBJ2-6; cdr3_nt: TGCGCCAGCAGCAACGGACAGTATATCTCTGGGGCCAACGTCCTGACTTTC; cdr3_aa: CASSNGQYISGANVLTF
clone_size: NA; d_call: NA; v_call: TRBV4-1; j_call: TRBJ2-2; cdr3_nt: TGCGCCAGCACCGCTTTAGGGGGGGCGAACACCGGGGAGCTGTTTTTT; cdr3_aa: CASTALGGANTGELFF
clone_size: NA; d_call: NA; v_call: TRBV6-1; j_call: TRBJ1-4; cdr3_nt: TGTGCCAGCAGTGCCCACAGGGCCAAAGAAGAAAAACTGTTTTTT; cdr3_aa: CASSAHRAKEEKLFF
clone_size: few; d_call: NA; v_call: TRBV5-8; j_call: TRBJ2-3; cdr3_nt: TGTGCCAGCAGCTTTGTAAGCACAGATACGCAGTATTTT; cdr3_aa: CASSFVSTDTQYF
clone_size: few; d_call: TRBD2; v_call: TRBV7-2; j_call: TRBJ2-5; cdr3_nt: TGTGCCAGCAGCCAACAACCTCCCGGGGGGGCAACAACGACCCAGTACTTC; cdr3_aa: CASSQQPPGGATTTQYF
clone_size: NA; d_call: NA; v_call: TRBV7-2; j_call: TRBJ1-3; cdr3_nt: TGTGCCAGCAGCTTAGTTTTCGGGTCTGGAAACACCATATATTTT; cdr3_aa: CASSLVFGSGNTIYF